These 8 T cell receptor beta chains were all obtained from the same sample, sequenced in a study of PD-1 blockade in classical Hodgkin lymphoma. Using immunoSEQ multiplex PCR, the repertoire was profiled, and TCRdb retains in-frame clones only, with some absent. The table has fewer than 30,000 clones, under 90% seen once. Documented time point: cycle 4 day 1 (C4D1), after 6 weeks of nivolumab. Each of the patients experienced relapse following autologous stem cell transplantation, and their brentuximab vedotin exposure differed. The sequenced sample was peripheral blood mononuclear cells (PBMCs), obtained before the fourth cycle of nivolumab. The receptors stem from a human donor with classical Hodgkin lymphoma.

This clone was seen a single time. The genes are TRBV4-1 and TRBJ2-7; no clear D. Trimming left V 3 bases short and J 1 base short, with 13 bases between. Germline V gene data show CDR1 as MGHRA and CDR2 as YSYEKL. This CDR3 has 15 residues. The CDR3 DNA reads TGCGCCAGCAGCCAGGATTTTGTTTCTTCCTACGAGCAGTACTTC. Residues: CASSQDFVSSYEQYF.

The chain carries TRBV18 and TRBJ1-2; D gene unclear. Germline V CDR1 and CDR2: KGHSH, LQKENI. V was pared by 2 bases and J by 0 bases, with 4 bases between. The CDR3 covers 13 residues. DNA of the CDR3: TGTGCCAGCTCACCAGAGTCTAACTATGGCTACACCTTC. Its translation: CASSPESNYGYTF.

The J gene is TRBJ1-1, the V gene TRBV2, with D unclear. This CDR3 spans 13 amino acids. Germline-derived CDR1 and CDR2 are SNHLY and FYNNEI. The V and J ends lost 8 bases and 0 bases respectively, with 10 bases between them. The CDR3 region has the DNA TGTGCCAGCGGGGAGGGTCTGAACACTGAAGCTTTCTTT. Its translation: CASGEGLNTEAFF.

A remark on this clone: A junction end diverges from the germline sequence, so it may reflect a read error. The CDR3, as DNA: TGTGCCAGCAGCTCCTCCGAGGCTGAAGACTTC. Protein product: CASSSSEAEDF. V usage is TRBV11-2 and J usage is TRBJ2-7, with D unresolved. Germline values: CDR1 SGHAT, CDR2 FQNNGV. This CDR3 contains 11 residues. The full variable domain, rest sourced from reference TRBV11-2 and TRBJ2-7, is EAGVAQSPRYKIIEKRQSVAFWCNPISGHATLYWYQQILGQGPKLLIQFQNNGVVDDSQLPKDRFSAERLKGVDSTLKIQPAKLEDSAVYLCASSSSEAEDFGPGTRLTVT.

Details on this clone: At the DNA level, this CDR3 is encoded by other sequences in the same sample as well. V and J are TRBV9 and TRBJ2-7, with TRBD1 matching 7 bases. V shed 0 bases, J shed 5 bases, and the junction held 2 bases outside the gene matches. This CDR3 comprises 13 residues. The germline V gene has CDR1 SGDLS and CDR2 YYNGEE. CDR3 nucleotides: TGTGCCAGCAGCGTAGGAACAGGGGACGAGCAGTACTTC. Translated: CASSVGTGDEQYF.

V gene TRBV10-3 combines with J gene TRBJ2-2; TRBD1 aligns across 7 bases. Germline V gene data show CDR1 as ENHRY and CDR2 as SYGVKD. Trimming cost V 11 bases and J 6 bases; bases outside gene matches: 9. CDR3 size: 13 residues. The CDR3 coding sequence is TGTGCCCTGTCAATGACAGGGTCCGGGGAGCTGTTTTTT. This encodes CALSMTGSGELFF.

V is TRBV11-3 and J is TRBJ2-7; unclear D gene. Germline values: CDR1 SGHNT, CDR2 YENEEA. The CDR3 runs to 13 residues. Trimming took 4 bases from V and 1 from J, leaving 8 bases between them. CDR3 DNA: TGTGCCAGCAGCTCCCAGGTGTCCTACGAGCAGTACTTC. Its protein product is CASSSQVSYEQYF.

V and J are TRBV28 and TRBJ1-3; no reliable D call. Germline CDR1 is MDHEN and CDR2 is SYDVKM. V was trimmed by 4 bases and J by 1 base, leaving 11 bases between them. This CDR3 region has 15 residues. The DNA for the CDR3 is TGTGCCAGCAGTTCAACTCCGGGTTCTGGAAACACCATATATTTT. Amino acids: CASSSTPGSGNTIYF.